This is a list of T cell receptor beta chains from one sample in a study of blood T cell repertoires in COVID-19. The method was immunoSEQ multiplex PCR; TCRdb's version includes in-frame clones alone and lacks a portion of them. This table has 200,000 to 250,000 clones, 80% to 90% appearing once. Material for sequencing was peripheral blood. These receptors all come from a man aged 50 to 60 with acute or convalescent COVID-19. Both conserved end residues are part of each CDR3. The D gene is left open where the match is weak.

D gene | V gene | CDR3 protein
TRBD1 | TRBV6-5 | CASSSGTGNQPQHF
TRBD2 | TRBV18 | CASSPQSGGRYQETQYF
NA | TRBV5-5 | CASSLSPGVSPLHF
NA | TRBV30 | CAWNQGTYEQYF
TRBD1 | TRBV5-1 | CASSWGQRFNEKLFF
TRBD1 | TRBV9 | CASSPGGTPRGSPLHF
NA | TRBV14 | CASSQRKLEGIHSTDTQYF
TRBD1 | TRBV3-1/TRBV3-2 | CASSYRTGPGTEAFF
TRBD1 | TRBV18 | CASSPDRDGYTF
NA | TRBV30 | CAWSGEVYGYTF
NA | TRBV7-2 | CASSLLPPPNTEAFF
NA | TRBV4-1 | CASSRVKAAGGNQPQHF
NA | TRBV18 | CASSPTVNTEAFF
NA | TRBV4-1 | CASSQGLRGSSYNEQFF
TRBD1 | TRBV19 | CASSIPQGDTGELFF
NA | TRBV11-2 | CASSLGHLEGYTF
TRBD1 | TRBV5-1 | CASSGQGGTEAFF
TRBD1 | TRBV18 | CASSPRDRVYGYTF
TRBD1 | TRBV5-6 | CASSQITPDRGLFLYGYTF
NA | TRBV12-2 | CASRCGQHNEQFF
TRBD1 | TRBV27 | CASSSPGTEGYGYTF
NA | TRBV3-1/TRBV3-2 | CASSQVQGSFTDTQYF
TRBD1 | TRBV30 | CAWTRDRRITEAFF
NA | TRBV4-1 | CASSQESGEETQYF
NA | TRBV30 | CAWRAGGYTF
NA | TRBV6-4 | CASSDEFGNTEAFF
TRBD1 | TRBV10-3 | CAISVDREGGYTF
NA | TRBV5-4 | CASTLVGGGVGSGANVLTF
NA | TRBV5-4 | CASSLGSTGYGYTF
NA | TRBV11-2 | CASSLVAGNHEQYF
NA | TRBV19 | CASTELFMNTEAFF
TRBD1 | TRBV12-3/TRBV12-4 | CASSFRAGGGYTF
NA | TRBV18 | CASSVIEGGAYEQYF
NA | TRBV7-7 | CASGTVSGGELFF
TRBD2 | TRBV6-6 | CAGGSGGAGTDTQYF
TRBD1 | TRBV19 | CASSGWTGQDEKLFF
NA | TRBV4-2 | CASSLTGTKGDQPQHF